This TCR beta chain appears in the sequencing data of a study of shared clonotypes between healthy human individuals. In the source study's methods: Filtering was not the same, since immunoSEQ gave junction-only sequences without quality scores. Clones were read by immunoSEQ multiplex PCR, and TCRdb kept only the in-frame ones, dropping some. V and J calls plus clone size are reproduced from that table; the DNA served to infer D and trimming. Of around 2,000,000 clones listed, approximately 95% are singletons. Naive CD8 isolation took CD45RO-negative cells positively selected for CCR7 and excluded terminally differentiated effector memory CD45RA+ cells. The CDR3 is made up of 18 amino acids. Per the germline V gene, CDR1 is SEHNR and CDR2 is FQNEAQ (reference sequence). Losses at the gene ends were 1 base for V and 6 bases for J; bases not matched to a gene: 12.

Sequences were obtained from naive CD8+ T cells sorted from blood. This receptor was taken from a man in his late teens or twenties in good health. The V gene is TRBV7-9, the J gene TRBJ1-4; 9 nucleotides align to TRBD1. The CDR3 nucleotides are TGTGCCAGCAGCTTAGGTCTCACACAGGGGGCAAACTATGAAAAACTGTTTTTT. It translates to CASSLGLTQGANYEKLFF.